The subject of this entry is one T cell receptor (beta chain). The sample comes from a study of shared clonotypes between healthy human individuals. In germline, CDR1 is SGHTA, CDR2 FQGNSA. The CDR3 extends over 14 amino acids. V was pared by 4 bases and J by 0 bases, with 9 bases between. Sequenced by immunoSEQ multiplex PCR; TCRdb stores in-frame clones only, minus some. Among around 1.1 million clones listed, roughly 74% were seen once. The chain joins TRBV7-2 to TRBJ1-2; unclear D gene. The receptor was isolated from a man aged 18 to 30 in good health. Some clones in this sample may be carry-over from other donors' samples. Sequencing input: memory CD4+ T cells from PBMCs. As to subset: CD45RA-negative fraction. CDR3 coding DNA: TGTGCCAGCAGCTCCTGGGTCTCTAACTATGGCTACACCTTC. Protein product: CASSSWVSNYGYTF.